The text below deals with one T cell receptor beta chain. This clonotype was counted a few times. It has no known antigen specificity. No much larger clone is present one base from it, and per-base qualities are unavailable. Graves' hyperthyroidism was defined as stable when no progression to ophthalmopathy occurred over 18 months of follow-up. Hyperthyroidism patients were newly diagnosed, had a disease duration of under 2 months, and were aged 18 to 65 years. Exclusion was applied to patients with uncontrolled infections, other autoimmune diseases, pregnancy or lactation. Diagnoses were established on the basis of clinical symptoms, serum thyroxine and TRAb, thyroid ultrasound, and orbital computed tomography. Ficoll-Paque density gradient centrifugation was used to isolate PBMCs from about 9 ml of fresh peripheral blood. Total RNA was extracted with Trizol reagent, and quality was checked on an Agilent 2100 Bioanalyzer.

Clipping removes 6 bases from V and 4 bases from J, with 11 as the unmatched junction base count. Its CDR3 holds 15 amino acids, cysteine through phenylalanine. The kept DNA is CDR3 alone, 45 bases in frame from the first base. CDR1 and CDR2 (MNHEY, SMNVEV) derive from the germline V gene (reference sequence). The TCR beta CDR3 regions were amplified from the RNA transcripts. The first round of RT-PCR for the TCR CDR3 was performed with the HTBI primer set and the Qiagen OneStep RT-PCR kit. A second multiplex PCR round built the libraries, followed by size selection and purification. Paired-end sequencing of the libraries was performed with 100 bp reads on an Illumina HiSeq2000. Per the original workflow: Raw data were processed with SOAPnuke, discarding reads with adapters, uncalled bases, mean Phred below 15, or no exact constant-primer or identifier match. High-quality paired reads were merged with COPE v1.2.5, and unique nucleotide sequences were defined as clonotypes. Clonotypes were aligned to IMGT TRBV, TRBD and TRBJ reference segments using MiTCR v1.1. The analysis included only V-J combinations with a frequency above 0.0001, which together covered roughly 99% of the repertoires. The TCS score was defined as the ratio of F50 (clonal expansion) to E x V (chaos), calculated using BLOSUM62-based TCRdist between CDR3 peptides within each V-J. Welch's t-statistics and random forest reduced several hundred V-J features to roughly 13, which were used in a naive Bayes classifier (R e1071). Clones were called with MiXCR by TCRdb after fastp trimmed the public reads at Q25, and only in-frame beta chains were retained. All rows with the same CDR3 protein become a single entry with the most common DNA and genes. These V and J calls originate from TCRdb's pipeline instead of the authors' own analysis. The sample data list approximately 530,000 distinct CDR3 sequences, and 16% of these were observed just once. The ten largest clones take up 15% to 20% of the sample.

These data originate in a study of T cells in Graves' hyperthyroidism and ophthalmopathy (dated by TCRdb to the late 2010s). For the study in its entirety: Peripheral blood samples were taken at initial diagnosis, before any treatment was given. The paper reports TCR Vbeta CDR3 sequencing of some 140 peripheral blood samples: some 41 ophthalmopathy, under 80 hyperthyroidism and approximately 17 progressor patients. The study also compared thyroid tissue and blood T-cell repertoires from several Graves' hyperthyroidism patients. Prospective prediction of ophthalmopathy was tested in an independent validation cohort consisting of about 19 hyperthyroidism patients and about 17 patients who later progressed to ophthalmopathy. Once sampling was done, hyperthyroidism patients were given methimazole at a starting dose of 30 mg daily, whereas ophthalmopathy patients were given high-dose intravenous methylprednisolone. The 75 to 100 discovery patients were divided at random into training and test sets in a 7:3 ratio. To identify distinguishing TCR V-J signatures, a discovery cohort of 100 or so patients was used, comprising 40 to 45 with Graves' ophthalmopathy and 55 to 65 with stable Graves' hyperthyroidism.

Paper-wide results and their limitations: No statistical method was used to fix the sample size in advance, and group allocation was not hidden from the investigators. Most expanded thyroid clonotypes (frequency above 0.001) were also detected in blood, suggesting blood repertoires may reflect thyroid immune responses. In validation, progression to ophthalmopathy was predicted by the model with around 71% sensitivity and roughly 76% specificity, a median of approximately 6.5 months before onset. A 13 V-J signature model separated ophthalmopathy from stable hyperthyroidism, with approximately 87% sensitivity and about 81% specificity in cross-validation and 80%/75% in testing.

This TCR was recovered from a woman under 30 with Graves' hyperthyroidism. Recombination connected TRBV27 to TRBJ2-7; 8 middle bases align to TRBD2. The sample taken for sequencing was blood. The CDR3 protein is CASRGFGRADYEQYF. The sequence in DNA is TGTGCCAGCAGGGGTTTCGGGAGGGCCGATTACGAGCAGTACTTC.